Shown below are 5 T cell receptor beta chains from a single sample sequenced in a study of T cell clones after liver transplantation. The table came from immunoSEQ multiplex PCR; TCRdb's copy has only in-frame clones and leaves some out. The table includes about 25,000 clones, about 70% detected once. Sample: CD4+ T cells from blood, taken before liver transplant. Every receptor here comes from a human donor who received a liver transplant.

This clone was seen once. This sequence joins TRBV7-2 and TRBJ1-2; 10 bases are shared with TRBD1. Unmatched junction bases numbered 7, after V lost 3 bases and J lost 6 bases. Germline assignment: CDR1 SGHTA and CDR2 FQGNSA. CDR3 length: 15 amino acids. CDR3 sequence (DNA): TGTGCCAGCAGCTTCTTGACAGGGGGCAAAGATGGCTACACCTTC. Its protein product is CASSFLTGGKDGYTF.

This clone was recorded only once. The J gene is TRBJ2-5, the V gene TRBV11-3, with TRBD2 as a possible D gene (5 bases). V was cut by 2 bases and J by 4 bases, with 20 bases left in between. CDR1 and CDR2 from the germline V gene are SGHNT and YENEEA. The length of the CDR3 is 17 residues. The CDR3 nucleotides are TGTGCCAGCAGCTTATTTGATAGATGGGCGGGCCGAGAGACCCAGTACTTC. This sequence encodes CASSLFDRWAGRETQYF.

CDR3 residues: CASSLGQGLNTEAFF. CDR3 bases: TGTGCCAGCAGCTTGGGACAGGGATTGAACACTGAAGCTTTCTTT. V is TRBV5-5 and J is TRBJ1-1, with 7 bases aligning to TRBD1. The CDR3 is 15 residues long. J was trimmed by 0 bases and V by 0 bases; bases with no gene match: 2. Germline V CDR1 and CDR2: SGHKS, YYEKEE (reference sequence).

The rearrangement links TRBV28 to TRBJ1-2, with TRBD1 as a possible D gene (5 bases). V was shortened by 3 bases and J by 8 bases, with 10 bases between the two germline ends. There are 12 residues in the CDR3. Germline-derived CDR1 and CDR2 are MDHEN and SYDVKM. The CDR3 spells CASSFMGVGYTF. The CDR3 DNA is TGTGCCAGCAGTTTTATGGGGGTGGGCTACACCTTC.

The chain couples TRBV4-1 to TRBJ1-4; weak D call: TRBD1 (5 bases). V lost 0 bases, J lost 5 bases, and 13 bases lay in between. Germline CDR1 and CDR2: MGHRA and YSYEKL. This CDR3 has 16 residues. The DNA for the CDR3 is TGCGCCAGCAGCCAAGATCAGGGCAGGGCGAATGAAAAACTGTTTTTT. This encodes CASSQDQGRANEKLFF.